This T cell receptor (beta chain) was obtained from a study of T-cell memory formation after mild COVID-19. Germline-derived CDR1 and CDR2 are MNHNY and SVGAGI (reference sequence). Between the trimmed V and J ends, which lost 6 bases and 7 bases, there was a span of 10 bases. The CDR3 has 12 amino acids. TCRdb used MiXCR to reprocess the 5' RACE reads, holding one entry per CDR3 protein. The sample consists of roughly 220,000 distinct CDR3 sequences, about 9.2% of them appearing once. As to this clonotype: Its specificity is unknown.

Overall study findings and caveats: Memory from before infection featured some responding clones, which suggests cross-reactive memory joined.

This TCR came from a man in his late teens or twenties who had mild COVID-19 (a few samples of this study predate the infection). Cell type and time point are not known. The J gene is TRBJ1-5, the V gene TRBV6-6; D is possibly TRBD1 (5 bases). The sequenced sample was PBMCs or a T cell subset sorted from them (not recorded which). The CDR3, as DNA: TGTGCCAGCAGGATCAGGGCCCAGCCCCAGCATTTT. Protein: CASRIRAQPQHF.